This TCR beta chain emerged from a study of T cell clonotyping in hematopoietic cell transplantation. Regarding the study as a whole: At the given depth, recipient repertoires were over 95% de novo clonotypes. CD4 and CD8 repertoire contributions could not be separated without sorting.

Measured with immunoSEQ multiplex PCR; TCRdb has only the in-frame clones, and not every one. Of fewer than 1,500 clones in the sample, around 77% were seen once. After removal of 4 bases from V and 3 bases from J, the junction contained 10 bases not matched to a gene. CDR3 length equals 16 residues. Looked up from germline, CDR1 is MNHEY and CDR2 is SMNVEV (reference sequence). Points on this clone: Its target is unknown.

The chain is built from TRBV27 and TRBJ2-7; TRBD2 matches 9 bases. This sample comprised PBMCs, obtained 30 days after allogeneic stem cell transplant. The receptor's source is a female patient in her 50s who had an allogeneic stem cell transplant, so the T cells may come from the graft donor. Some clones in this sample may be carry-over from other donors' samples. Written as DNA, the CDR3 is TGTGCCAGCAGTTCCCCCCGTAGTAGCGGGAGCTACGAGCAGTACTTC. It is translated as CASSSPRSSGSYEQYF.